This paragraph reports one T cell receptor (beta chain). No antigen is known for it. Base qualities are not at hand, and no much larger clone is one base apart. This record comes from a study of cytomegalovirus exposure and HLA in healthy donors (dated by TCRdb to about 2017). A note on the overall study: An earlier analysis of roughly 570 of the donors reported under 300 Gb of sequence data and 117 million unique TCR beta sequences obtained from some 170 million T cells. Roughly 5 DR-DQ haplotypes were handled as single units for association and clustering because linkage in the cohort was strong. In a later analysis, previously published TCR beta repertoires from fewer than 750 donors were re-analyzed and high-resolution HLA genotyping was added so that TCR occurrence patterns could be studied. The aim of the study was to test whether cataloging public T cell receptors could identify signatures of past pathogen exposure. The T cell repertoires of several hundred subjects were profiled by immunosequencing and related to cytomegalovirus serostatus. In an earlier analysis of 587 of the donors, high-throughput TCR beta sequencing was used to judge whether each TCR beta V gene segment behaved as functional or pseudogenic. Both class I and class II loci were covered by HLA typing, at four-digit resolution. The number of typed donors differed by locus: about 629-640 for A, B, C, DRB1 and DQB1; some 540 for DQA1; fewer than 610 for DPA1; and 400 to 480 for DPB1. An early release covering roughly 640 HLA-typed donors comprised about 310 gigabases of sequencing data and roughly 85 million unique TCR sequences. In a later genetic analysis, genome-wide SNP genotypes for about three fifths of the 666 donors were used, and that subset was treated as a discovery cohort. Besides the first cohort of around 670 subjects, a separate validation cohort made up of 120 different subjects was used. On average, roughly 200,000 unique TCR beta nucleotide sequences were sequenced per donor among fewer than 500 genotyped donors of the cohort, with roughly 20% of those sequences being non-productive. Donor age, sex, ethnicity and CMV serostatus were compiled together with the repertoire data. In the later analysis, no new phenotypic data were used to find candidate immune exposures; instead, reliance was placed on TCR beta sequences and their occurrence across donors. High-throughput TCR immunosequencing, statistical association of individual TCRs with disease status, and machine learning were combined to predict cytomegalovirus infection status. The genetic ancestry cluster associated with self-reported Caucasian donors included 81% of the approximately 410 genotyped donors. Every discovery cohort repertoire had been produced on one sequencing platform.

The cohort comprised around 700 healthy bone marrow donors. At the time of sampling, every cohort member was nominally healthy, though immune exposures that went unrecorded were likely present. The donor was CMV seronegative and belonged to the group of 350 to 400 seronegative cohort members. Every donor gave a peripheral blood sample, and the peripheral blood mononuclear cells from that sample were used for TCR beta sequencing. Genomic DNA extraction from the blood cell samples was performed with the Qiagen DNeasy Blood Extraction Kit. Measured from the cysteine to the phenylalanine, the CDR3 is 16 residues long. Of all the DNA, just the CDR3 is kept, 48 bases in frame from base 1. The germline V end is reduced by 4 bases and the J end by 3 bases; junction bases left unmatched: 10. The germline V gene sets CDR1 to LGHNA and CDR2 to YNFKEQ. What the work shows at the level of the full study, not this receptor alone: Immune exposure information for the cohort was limited to CMV serostatus. In vitro tests confirmed that a few of the cytomegalovirus-associated TCR beta chains recognize cytomegalovirus antigens. Some IMGT-functional V segments, including TRBV6-2 and TRBV6-3, could not be distinguished by the 87-base-pair reads and were therefore excluded. The study listed 150 to 200 TCR beta chains as associated with cytomegalovirus. V-gene and J-gene trimming of TCR beta chains was associated with a missense DCLRE1C variant in a later genetic analysis, and the association was replicated in an independent cohort. In a later analysis, most CMV-associated TCR beta chains were found to appear HLA-restricted, with HLA associations seemingly driven largely by CMV exposure. A further reported finding was that TCR beta sequences accurately predicted the HLA-A and HLA-B alleles for most subjects in the first cohort. Most TCR sequences were observed very rarely across donors, whereas some public TCRs were present in many individuals. A later analysis associated around 16,000 TCR beta sequences with specific HLA alleles at a false discovery rate of 0.05. The classifier was reported to diagnose cytomegalovirus status with high specificity and sensitivity in both the original cohort and the validation cohort. Because HLA typing was missing for some donors at each locus, association tests included only the typed subset. The cohort was sequenced for TCR beta chains only, and without alpha or paired-chain data the features that could be detected were limited. A later analysis found that HLA-associated TCR beta chains were more clonally expanded and had lower generation probabilities than equally common non-associated chains. A later analysis reported that several top co-occurrence clusters appeared linked to parvovirus B19, influenza, CMV and Epstein-Barr virus. Strong co-occurrence of HLA alleles, especially DR and DQ, made assigning TCR associations to individual alleles difficult. Because counts were too low, 15 or so rarely observed V segments, including chromosome 9 orphons, were excluded from the earlier analysis of around 640 of the donors. Roughly uniform sequencing depth across donors was assumed in presence/absence analyses, although this assumption may not hold. In an earlier analysis of 587 of the donors, most TCR beta V segments appeared in productive rearrangements about 90% or about 30% of the time, broadly matching IMGT annotations. A later analysis found that TCR association rates varied across HLA loci, with DRB1 alleles showing the most associated TCRs and HLA-C alleles the fewest. A cluster of highly shared sequence variants was judged likely to be a technical artifact of the sequencing pipeline. Linkage disequilibrium might explain the correlated functional status among segregating V segments, but an unknown experimental factor could not be ruled out. The authors suggested that the approach could potentially be generalized to other disease states and immunological phenotypes. In a later genetic analysis, fewer N-insertions in productive TCRs were reported among donors in an Asian-associated ancestry cluster than the roughly 700-donor mean.

Library creation used the immunoSEQ multiplex PCR assay. For the multiplex PCR, a mixture combining 60 forward primers for TCR Vbeta segments and 13 reverse primers for TCR Jbeta segments was used. The CDR3 region of rearranged TCR beta genes was amplified from genomic DNA by a multiplex PCR assay. On the Illumina HiSeq System, the amplified TCR beta libraries were sequenced as 87-base-pair reads. Under the source paper's analysis protocol: A later analysis tallied some 79 million unique TCR beta chains across the 666 repertoires, and approximately 12 million of those chains were shared by two or more donors. Raw reads were error-corrected and collapsed into unique sequences with a nearest-neighbor algorithm that merged closely related sequences to remove PCR and sequencing errors. To assign V, D and J gene segments, CDR3 sequences were aligned to IMGT reference sequences. For a sequence to be retained, a match of at least six nucleotides was required to both a V gene segment and a J gene segment. A rearrangement was called productive if the CDR3 had no stop codons and remained in frame with V and J, and every other rearrangement was called non-productive. CDR3 was defined by IMGT convention, running from the second conserved V-encoded cysteine to the conserved J-encoded phenylalanine. The earlier analysis of about 610 of the donors excluded sequences that lacked an unambiguous match to a single V gene segment. In an earlier analysis of approximately 590 of the donors, V segments were called functional above 56.7% productive rearrangements and were called segregating when the between-donor standard deviation exceeded 5%. A statistical classification framework was developed to diagnose cytomegalovirus status using the catalog of TCR beta chain sequences. V and J gene assignment, in a later analysis, came from comparing TCR nucleotide sequences with IMGT/GENE-DB human TR gene sequences. A later analysis assigned CDR3 sequences and most-parsimonious VDJ recombination scenarios with the TCRdist pipeline. In a later analysis, every TCR beta chain was defined by the combination of its CDR3 amino acid sequence and its V-gene family, and reads without a unique V-gene family were dropped. A later analysis removed 550 to 650 highly shared, low-generation-probability nucleotide sequences to deal with suspected cross-contamination and a sequencing artifact. In a later analysis, a clonal expansion index for each public chain was calculated from normalized within-repertoire ranks of inferred template counts. Generation probabilities in a later analysis came from a VDJ recombination model fitted to out-of-frame rearrangements, and those results were checked against IGoR. A later analysis scored TCR-TCR, TCR-HLA and TCR-CMV co-occurrence with hypergeometric tests, applying a repertoire-size bias correction to TCR pairs. In a later analysis, false discovery rates were estimated by permuting HLA or CMV assignments 20 times. A later analysis grouped co-occurring TCRs with DBSCAN, adding TCRdist sequence similarity when clustering within HLA-allele-positive subsets. For co-occurrence clustering, repertoires with fewer than 30,000 or more than 120,000 public chains were excluded, along with roughly 5 repertoires with anomalous nucleotide sharing. Sourced from immuneACCESS, this table was stored by TCRdb with only in-frame sequences that have V and J called. A share of the clones is absent; for the studies checked, an unresolved V gene accounts for under half, and the remainder has no known explanation. The D gene and trimming were derived from the DNA, and the V and J assignments and clone size from that table. This sample gives 150,000 to 200,000 clones in total; around 75% of them show up just once. The ten largest clones represent about 3.1% of the sample.

The sequence links TRBV4-2 to TRBJ2-3; 7 bases in the junction line up with TRBD2. The sequenced material came from PBMCs. This receptor was taken from a male donor in good health and CMV-seronegative. The CDR3 loop reads CASSLTRGSHTDTQYF. The sequence in DNA is TGTGCCAGCAGCCTTACGCGGGGGTCCCATACAGATACGCAGTATTTT.